This T cell receptor (beta chain) comes out of a study of response to subunit inactivated influenza vaccine. Study-wide points: The authors offered the suggestion that each seasonal influenza vaccination recruits few new T cells.

The germline V and J ends were trimmed by 0 bases and 4 bases, with 7 bases remaining between them. Germline V gives CDR1 LGHDT, CDR2 YNNKEL (reference sequence). The CDR3 is 14 residues long. From the RT-PCR reads, TCRdb called clonotypes with MiXCR, one entry per CDR3 protein. The sample includes 450,000 to 500,000 distinct CDR3 sequences, 9.5% to 12% seen only once; the top ten take around 12%. Comment on this clonotype: The target antigen is unknown.

The origin of this receptor is a man in his fifties who received an inactivated influenza vaccine. Source: PBMCs from blood, taken 35 to 45 days after vaccination. The chain joins TRBV3-1 to TRBJ1-5; D is unclear. In DNA form, the CDR3 reads TGTGCCAGCAGCCAAGATCTGGTTAATCAGCCCCAGCATTTT. Translation gives CASSQDLVNQPQHF.